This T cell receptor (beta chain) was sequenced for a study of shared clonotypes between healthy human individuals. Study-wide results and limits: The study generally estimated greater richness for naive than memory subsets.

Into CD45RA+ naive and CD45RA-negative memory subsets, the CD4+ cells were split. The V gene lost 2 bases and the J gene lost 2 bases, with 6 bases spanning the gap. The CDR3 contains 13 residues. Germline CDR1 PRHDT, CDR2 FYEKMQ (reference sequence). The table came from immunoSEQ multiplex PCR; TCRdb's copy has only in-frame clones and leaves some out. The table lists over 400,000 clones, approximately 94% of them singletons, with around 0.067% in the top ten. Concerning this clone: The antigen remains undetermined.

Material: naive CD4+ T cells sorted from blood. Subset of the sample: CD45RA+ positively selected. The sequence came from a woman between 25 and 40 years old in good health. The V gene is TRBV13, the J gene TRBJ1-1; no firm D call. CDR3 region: CASSLRGNTEAFF. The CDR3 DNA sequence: TGTGCCAGCAGCTTACGTGGCAACACTGAAGCTTTCTTT.